This TCR beta chain comes out of a study of graft-versus-host responses after intestinal transplantation. On the study more broadly: Transplant types were multivisceral, liver-intestinal, or isolated intestinal. Induction with anti-thymocyte globulin, then tacrolimus and steroids for about 3 years, was given to all recipients.

Sequencing used immunoSEQ multiplex PCR; TCRdb keeps in-frame clones, though not all of them. In the table there are 78,000 or so clones, about nine tenths of which are singletons. This CDR3 spans 14 amino acids. V lost 3 bases and J lost 4; bases outside the gene matches: 2. The V gene's germline CDR1 is MNHEY and CDR2 SMNVEV (reference sequence). Concerning this clone: Antigen: not known.

The study, taken as a whole, reports: Early after transplant, HvG declines were associated with peak levels of circulating GvH clones. Allograft clonal ratios (graft-versus-host to host-versus-graft) were high in patients who had graft-donor T cell macrochimerism.

This sequence originates from a human donor who was the organ donor for an intestinal transplant. Sequencing was performed on unstimulated CD8+ T cells sorted from spleen or lymph node cells, taken before transplant. This rearrangement joins TRBV27 to TRBJ2-3, with 9 bases matching TRBD1. CDR3 protein: CASSFTGGPDTQYF. CDR3 DNA: TGTGCCAGCAGTTTTACAGGGGGCCCAGATACGCAGTATTTT.